This T cell receptor (beta chain) was sequenced in a study of shared clonotypes between healthy human individuals. The table came from immunoSEQ multiplex PCR; TCRdb's copy has only in-frame clones and leaves some out. The top ten hold about 0.39% of the sample, which has roughly 2,500,000 clones, 90% to 95% seen once. This CDR3 contains 14 residues. Germline V CDR1 and CDR2: GTSNPN, SVGIG (reference sequence). Trimming cost V 1 base and J 4 bases, with 11 bases left between them. The V call is TRBV30, the J call TRBJ1-3; D not certain. Material for sequencing was naive CD4+ T cells from PBMCs. Subset denoted: CD45RA+ positively selected. The TCR originated in a man younger than 35 in good health. Some clones in this sample may be carry-over from other donors' samples. CDR3 protein: CAWSAWNLGNTIYF. CDR3 DNA sequence: TGTGCCTGGAGTGCATGGAACCTAGGAAACACCATATATTTT.